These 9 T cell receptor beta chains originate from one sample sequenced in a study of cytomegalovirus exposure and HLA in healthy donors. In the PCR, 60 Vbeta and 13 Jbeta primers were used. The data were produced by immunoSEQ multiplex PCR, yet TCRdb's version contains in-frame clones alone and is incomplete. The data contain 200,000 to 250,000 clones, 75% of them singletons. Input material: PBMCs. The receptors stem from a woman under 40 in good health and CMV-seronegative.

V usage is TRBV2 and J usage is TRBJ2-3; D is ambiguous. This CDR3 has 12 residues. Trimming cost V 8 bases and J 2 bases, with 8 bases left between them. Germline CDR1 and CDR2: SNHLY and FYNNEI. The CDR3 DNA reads TGTGCCAGCGGGCGCTCCACAGATACGCAGTATTTT. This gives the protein CASGRSTDTQYF.

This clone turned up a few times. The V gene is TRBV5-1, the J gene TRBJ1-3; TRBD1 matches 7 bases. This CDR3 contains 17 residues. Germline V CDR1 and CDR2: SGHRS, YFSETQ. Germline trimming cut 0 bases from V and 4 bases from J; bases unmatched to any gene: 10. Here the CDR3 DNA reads TGCGCCAGCAGCTTGGGTAGGGGGCAAGCGGAGGGAAACACCATATATTTT. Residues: CASSLGRGQAEGNTIYF.

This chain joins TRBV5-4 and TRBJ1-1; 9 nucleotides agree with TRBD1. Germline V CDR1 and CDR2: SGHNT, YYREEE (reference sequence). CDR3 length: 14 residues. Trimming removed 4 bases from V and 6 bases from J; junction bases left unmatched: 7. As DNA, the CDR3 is TGTGCCAGCAGCCGGACAGGGGCGGGGGCTGAAGCTTTCTTT. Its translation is CASSRTGAGAEAFF.

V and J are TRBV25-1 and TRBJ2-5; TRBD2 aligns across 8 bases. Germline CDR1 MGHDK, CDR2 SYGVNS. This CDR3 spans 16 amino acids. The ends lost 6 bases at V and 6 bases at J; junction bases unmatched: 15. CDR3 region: CASSTSGASGRKTQYF. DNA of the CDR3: TGTGCCAGCAGCACCTCGGGGGCTAGCGGGCGAAAGACCCAGTACTTC.

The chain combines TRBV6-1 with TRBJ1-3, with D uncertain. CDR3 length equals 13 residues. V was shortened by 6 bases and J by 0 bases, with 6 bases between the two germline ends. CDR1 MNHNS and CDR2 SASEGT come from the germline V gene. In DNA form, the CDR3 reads TGTGCCAGCAGAGAGGCCTCTGGAAACACCATATATTTT. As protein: CASREASGNTIYF.

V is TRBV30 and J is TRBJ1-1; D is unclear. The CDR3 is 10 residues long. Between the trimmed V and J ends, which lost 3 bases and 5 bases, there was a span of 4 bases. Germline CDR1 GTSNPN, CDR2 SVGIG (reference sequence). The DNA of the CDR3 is TGTGCCTGGAGCGGTACTGAAGCTTTCTTT. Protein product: CAWSGTEAFF. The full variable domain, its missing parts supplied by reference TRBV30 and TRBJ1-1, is SQTIHQWPATLVQPVGSPLSLECTVEGTSNPNLYWYRQAAGRGLQLLFYSVGIGQISSEVPQNLSASRPQDRQFILSSKKLLLSDSGFYLCAWSGTEAFFGQGTRLTVV.

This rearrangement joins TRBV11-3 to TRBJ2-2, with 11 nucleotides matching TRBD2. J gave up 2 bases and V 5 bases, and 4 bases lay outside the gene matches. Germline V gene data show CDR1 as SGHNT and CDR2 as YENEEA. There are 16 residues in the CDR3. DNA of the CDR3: TGTGCCAGCAGCGCGGGACTAGCGGTTAACACCGGGGAGCTGTTTTTT. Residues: CASSAGLAVNTGELFF.

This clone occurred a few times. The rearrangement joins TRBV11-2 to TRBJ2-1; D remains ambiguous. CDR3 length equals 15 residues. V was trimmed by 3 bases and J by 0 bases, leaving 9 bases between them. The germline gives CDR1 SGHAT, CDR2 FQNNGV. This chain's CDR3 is CASSFGPTSYNEQFF. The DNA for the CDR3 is TGTGCCAGCAGCTTTGGGCCCACCTCCTACAATGAGCAGTTCTTC.

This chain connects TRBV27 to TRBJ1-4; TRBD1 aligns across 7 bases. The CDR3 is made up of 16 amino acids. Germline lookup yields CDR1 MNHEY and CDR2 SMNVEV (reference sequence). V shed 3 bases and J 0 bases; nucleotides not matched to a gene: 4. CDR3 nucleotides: TGTGCCAGCAGTTTCGGACAGGCTGCAACTAATGAAAAACTGTTTTTT. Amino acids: CASSFGQAATNEKLFF.